The T cell receptor beta chain under discussion was sequenced for a study of beta chain features in type 1 diabetes. The overall study: Analysis included more than 90 million sorted cells drawn from all samples.

The CDR3 spans 13 residues. Germline V CDR1 and CDR2: SGHRS, YFSETQ. V lost 5 bases and J 2 bases, leaving 7 bases between the germline ends. This clone came up a few times. What it binds is not known. Whole-study results and caveats: Within the patient group, naive, central memory and Treg TCRB repertoires appeared more similar to each other than within healthy donors. Type 1 diabetes patients showed fewer insertions and more deletions at VDJ junctions. TCRB CDR3s from Type 1 diabetes patients were moderately but significantly shorter in all four CD4+ subsets.

Expressed TCRB transcripts were sequenced because the entire RNA isolate underwent reverse transcription. Clones were sequenced by immunoSEQ multiplex PCR, and TCRdb holds only the in-frame ones, with some missing. The profile shows some 300,000 clones, about 8% of them singletons. Sequencing was done on a sample of central memory CD4+ T cells from blood. This chain connects TRBV5-1 to TRBJ2-2, with D uncertain. This clonotype originated in a woman in her late teens or twenties in good health. This CDR3 reads CASRWQNTGELFF. CDR3 nucleotides: TGCGCCAGCAGATGGCAAAACACCGGGGAGCTGTTTTTT.